This TCR beta chain appears in the sequencing data of a study of cytomegalovirus exposure and HLA in healthy donors. Findings and limits, study-wide: In a later analysis, TCR beta V- and J-gene trimming showed a link to a missense DCLRE1C variant.

Primers for the PCR totalled 60 Vbeta and 13 Jbeta. Here immunoSEQ multiplex PCR was the method, and the copy in TCRdb shows in-frame clones only, minus some. The table lists 100,000 to 150,000 clones, around 76% of them singletons. Points on this clone: Its antigen remains unknown.

V lost 1 base, J lost 8 bases, and 17 bases lay in between. CDR1 and CDR2 from the germline V gene are SGHVS and FQNEAQ. CDR3 size: 15 residues. The sample was PBMCs. The chain uses TRBV7-8 and TRBJ1-2; D is uncertain. This TCR derives from a male donor in good health and CMV-seronegative. CDR3 sequence reads: CASSLGVQSRRGYTF. The CDR3 DNA sequence: TGTGCCAGCAGCTTAGGGGTACAGTCTCGTCGGGGCTACACCTTC.